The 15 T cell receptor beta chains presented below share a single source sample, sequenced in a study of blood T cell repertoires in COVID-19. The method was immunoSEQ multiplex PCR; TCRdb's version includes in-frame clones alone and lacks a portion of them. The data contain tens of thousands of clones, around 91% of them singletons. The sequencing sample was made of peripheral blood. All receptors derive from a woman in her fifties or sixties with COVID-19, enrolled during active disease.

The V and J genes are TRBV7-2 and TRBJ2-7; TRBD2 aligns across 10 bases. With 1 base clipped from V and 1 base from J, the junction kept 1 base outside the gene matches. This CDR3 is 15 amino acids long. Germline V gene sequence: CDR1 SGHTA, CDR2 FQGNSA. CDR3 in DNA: TGTGCCAGCAGCTTAGAACTAGCGGGATCCTACGAGCAGTACTTC. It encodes CASSLELAGSYEQYF.

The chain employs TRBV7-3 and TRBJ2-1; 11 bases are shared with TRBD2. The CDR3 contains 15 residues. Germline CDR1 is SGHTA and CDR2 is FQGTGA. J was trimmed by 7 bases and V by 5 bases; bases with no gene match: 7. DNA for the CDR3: TGTGCCAGCAGCCCACTAGCGGGAGCTTTGAATGAGCAGTTCTTC. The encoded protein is CASSPLAGALNEQFF.

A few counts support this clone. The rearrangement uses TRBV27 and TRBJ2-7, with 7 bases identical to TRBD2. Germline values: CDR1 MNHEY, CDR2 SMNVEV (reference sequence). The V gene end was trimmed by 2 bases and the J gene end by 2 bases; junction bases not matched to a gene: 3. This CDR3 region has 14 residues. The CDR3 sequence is CASSLNGRTYEQYF. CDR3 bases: TGTGCCAGCAGTTTAAACGGGAGGACCTACGAGCAGTACTTC.

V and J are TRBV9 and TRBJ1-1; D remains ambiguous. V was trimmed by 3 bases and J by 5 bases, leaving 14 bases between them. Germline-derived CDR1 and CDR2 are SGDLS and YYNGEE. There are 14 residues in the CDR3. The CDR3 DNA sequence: TGTGCCAGCAGCGCCCAGTTCTCGGGGACTGAAGCTTTCTTT. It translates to CASSAQFSGTEAFF.

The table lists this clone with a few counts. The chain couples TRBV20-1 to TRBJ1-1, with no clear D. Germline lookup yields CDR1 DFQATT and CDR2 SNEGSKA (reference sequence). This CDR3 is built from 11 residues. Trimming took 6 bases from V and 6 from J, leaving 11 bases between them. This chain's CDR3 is CSARGISEAFF. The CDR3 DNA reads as TGCAGTGCCCGCGGGATTTCTGAAGCTTTCTTT.

The CDR3 loop reads CASGLSGGVKEGYTF. CDR3 DNA sequence: TGTGCTAGTGGTTTGTCGGGGGGAGTAAAGGAGGGCTACACCTTC. The rearrangement joins TRBV12-5 to TRBJ1-2; tentative D call: TRBD1 (5 bases). The CDR3 is made up of 15 amino acids. The ends were cut back, 2 bases at V and 8 bases at J, with 18 bases in the middle. The germline V gene encodes CDR1 LGHNT and CDR2 FRNRAP. The full variable domain, with the rest looked up from reference TRBV12-5 and TRBJ1-2, is DARVTQTPRHKVTEMGQEVTMRCQPILGHNTVFWYRQTMMQGLELLAYFRNRAPLDDSGMPKDRFSAEMPDATLATLKIQPSEPRDSAVYFCASGLSGGVKEGYTFGSGTRLTVV.

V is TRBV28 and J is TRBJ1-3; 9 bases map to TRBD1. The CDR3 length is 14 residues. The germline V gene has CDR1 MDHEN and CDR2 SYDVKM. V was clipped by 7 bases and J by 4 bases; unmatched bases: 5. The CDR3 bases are TGTGCCAGCAAAGGGACAGGGATAGGAAACACCATATATTTT. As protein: CASKGTGIGNTIYF.

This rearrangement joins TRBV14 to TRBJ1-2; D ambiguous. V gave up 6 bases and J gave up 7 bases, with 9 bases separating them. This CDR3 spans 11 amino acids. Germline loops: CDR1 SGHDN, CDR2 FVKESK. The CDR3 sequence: CASSQVRGYTF. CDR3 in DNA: TGTGCCAGCAGTCAGGTACGTGGCTACACCTTC.

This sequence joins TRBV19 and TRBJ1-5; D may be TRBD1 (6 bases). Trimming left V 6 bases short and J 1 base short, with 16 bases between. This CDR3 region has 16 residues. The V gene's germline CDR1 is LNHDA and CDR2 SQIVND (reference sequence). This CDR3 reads CASRPWGLGSNQPQHF. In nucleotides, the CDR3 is TGTGCCAGTAGGCCCTGGGGGCTGGGCAGCAATCAGCCCCAGCATTTT.

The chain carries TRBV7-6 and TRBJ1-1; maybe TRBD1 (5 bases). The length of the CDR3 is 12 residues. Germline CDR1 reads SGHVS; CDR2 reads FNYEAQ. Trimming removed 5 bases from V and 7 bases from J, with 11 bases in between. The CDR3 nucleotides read TGTGCCAGCAGCCCCGGGGGGGGTGAAGCTTTCTTT. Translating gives CASSPGGGEAFF.

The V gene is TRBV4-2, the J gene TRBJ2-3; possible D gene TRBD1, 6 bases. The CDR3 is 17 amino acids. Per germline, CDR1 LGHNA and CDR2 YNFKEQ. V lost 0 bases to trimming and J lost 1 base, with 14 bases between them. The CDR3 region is CASSQDLRDIGTDTQYF. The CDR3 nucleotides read TGTGCCAGCAGCCAAGATTTGAGGGACATTGGCACAGATACGCAGTATTTT.

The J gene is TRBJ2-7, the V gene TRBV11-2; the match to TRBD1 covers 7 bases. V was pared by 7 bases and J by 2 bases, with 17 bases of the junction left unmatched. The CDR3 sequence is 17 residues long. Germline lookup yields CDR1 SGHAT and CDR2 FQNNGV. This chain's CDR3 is CASTLEWGQGDTYEQYF. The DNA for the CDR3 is TGTGCCAGCACCTTGGAATGGGGGCAGGGGGATACCTACGAGCAGTACTTC.

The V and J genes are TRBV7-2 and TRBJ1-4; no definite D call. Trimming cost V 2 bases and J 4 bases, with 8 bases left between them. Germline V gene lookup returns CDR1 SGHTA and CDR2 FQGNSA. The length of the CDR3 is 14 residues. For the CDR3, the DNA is TGTGCCAGCAGCTTAAGTACAGATAATGAAAAACTGTTTTTT. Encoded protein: CASSLSTDNEKLFF.

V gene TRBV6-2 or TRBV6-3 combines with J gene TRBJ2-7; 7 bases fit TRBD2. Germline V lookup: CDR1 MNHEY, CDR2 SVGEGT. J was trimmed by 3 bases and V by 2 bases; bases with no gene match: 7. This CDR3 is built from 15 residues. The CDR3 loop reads CASSYQTGTIYEQYF. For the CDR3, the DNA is TGTGCCAGCAGTTACCAGACCGGGACTATCTACGAGCAGTACTTC.

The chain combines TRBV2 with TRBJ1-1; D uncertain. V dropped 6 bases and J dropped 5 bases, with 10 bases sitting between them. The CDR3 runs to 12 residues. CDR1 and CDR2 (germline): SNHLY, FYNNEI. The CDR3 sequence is CASRTTGTEAFF. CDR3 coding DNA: TGTGCCAGCAGGACCACGGGGACTGAAGCTTTCTTT.